Listed below are T cell receptor beta chains from one sample, sequenced in a study of cytomegalovirus exposure and HLA in healthy donors. Libraries were prepared by immunoSEQ multiplex PCR; TCRdb keeps only in-frame clonotypes and omits some of them. The data show approximately 110,000 clones, with approximately 72% seen just once and just under 8.5% held by the top ten. The sample consisted of PBMCs. The receptors derive from a woman in her 40s in good health and CMV-seropositive. Each CDR3 is given with its conserved first and last residue. Only part of the rows carry a size: once, few, many, or a class if the clone is expanded.

v_call clone_size cdr3_aa
TRBV7-9 NA CASSPNQGQGMNTEAFF
TRBV4-1 NA CASSQAASELYEQYF
TRBV30 NA CAWSVRLAGVPNTGELFF
TRBV7-2 NA CASSLQGWGYGYTF
TRBV7-8 few CASSLGPGRGPYNTGELFF
TRBV6-5 NA CASSSPRTGGYGYTF
TRBV19 once CATSLAYEQYF
TRBV6-5 NA CASSPREAFNEKLFF
TRBV5-1 NA CASSEAGENTEAFF
TRBV10-3 once CAISAPGQGYEQYF
TRBV7-2 few CASSFRTGGNEQFF
TRBV2 NA CASSGGQDSNQPQHF
TRBV13 NA CASSFITSGARTDTQYF
TRBV6-1 few CASRRPGTSTDTQYF
TRBV7-2 NA CASSDGGATDTQYF
TRBV7-2 NA CASSSQGSNEKLFF
TRBV9 NA CASSRRGSDSPLHF
TRBV18 few CASSPPSTNEKLFF
TRBV29-1 NA CSVGTGTGNSPLHF
TRBV7-9 NA CASSLSSSDRGCPF
TRBV29-1 NA CSVEDPNTGTEAFF
TRBV12-5 NA CASGLVPGPANEQFF
TRBV9 NA CASSVRTGQVNEQFF
TRBV19 NA CASSRDSPPGPQHF
TRBV29-1 NA CSVDPGTPYGYTF
TRBV5-1 NA CASSLARTGGGDTEAFF
TRBV2 NA CASRGDSFSNQPQHF
TRBV4-3 NA CASSQEGLAEIYEQYF
TRBV18 NA CASSPRGGGEKLFF
TRBV29-1 few CSVFETGLRRTGVNTEAFF
TRBV5-8 NA CASSWTSGGTETQYF
TRBV2 NA CASSWTSLYEQYF
TRBV10-3 few CAISDVLGQNSEAFF
TRBV6-5 few CASSYSADAANEKLFF
TRBV11-2 once CASSRMEGTSYEQYF
TRBV2 NA CASKRQGITEAFF
TRBV9 NA CASSVGFRDTQYF
TRBV9 NA CASSDGSIMANYGYTF
TRBV6-6 NA CASSYGGAYSGNTIYF
TRBV7-6 NA CASSLWGQTYNEAFF
TRBV19 NA CASSIRGTNEQYF